The 23 T cell receptor beta chains listed next were all sequenced from one sample in a study of T-cell reconstitution after alpha-beta-depleted transplantation in children. Molecular barcoding with unique molecular identifiers was used for the TCRbeta library. TCRdb reprocessed the PCR reads with MiXCR, giving one entry per CDR3 protein. Here the sample spans hundreds of thousands of distinct CDR3 sequences, about an eighth being singletons. Sample: PBMCs, taken before TCRalphabeta/CD19-depleted stem cell transplant. Receptors were obtained from a girl aged 2-9 years with congenital amegakaryocytic thrombocytopenia, due to receive a stem cell transplant.

The table lists this clonotype with a few counts. The chain joins TRBV19 to TRBJ2-3; TRBD1 is a possible D gene (5 bases). Germline values: CDR1 LNHDA, CDR2 SQIVND (reference sequence). This CDR3 is built from 13 residues. The germline V and J ends were trimmed by 10 bases and 0 bases, with 11 bases remaining between them. CDR3 loop: CATRAVSTDTQYF. Here the CDR3 DNA reads TGTGCCACCAGGGCGGTTAGCACAGATACGCAGTATTTT.

The chain couples TRBV6-1 to TRBJ2-1; 10 bases map to TRBD2. Germline CDR1 MNHNS, CDR2 SASEGT. The V segment lost 6 bases and the J segment 9 bases; nucleotides outside the gene matches: 8. This CDR3 region has 14 residues. The CDR3 region has the DNA TGTGCCAGCAGGGGGCTAGCGGGAGTGCTTGAGCAGTTCTTC. Encoded protein: CASRGLAGVLEQFF.

There are many counts of this clonotype. The chain recombines TRBV6-5 with TRBJ1-2; D is undetermined. Trimming shortened V by 4 bases and J by 8 bases, and 11 bases separated the two germline ends. CDR3 length: 12 residues. Per germline, CDR1 MNHEY and CDR2 SVGAGI. CDR3 region: CASSSSVFGYTF. The CDR3 nucleotides are TGTGCCAGCAGTTCAAGCGTCTTCGGCTACACCTTC.

This clonotype was detected only once. A much larger clone lies one base from this, so it may be a read error. For the CDR3, the DNA is TGCGGTGCTGCCCTATGGGGCGCTGAAGCTTTCTTT. It yields the protein CGAALWGAEAFF. The chain has TRBV20-1 and TRBJ1-1; TRBD1 is a possible D gene (5 bases). Germline CDR1 DFQATT, CDR2 SNEGSKA (reference sequence). CDR3 length: 12 residues.

This clonotype was seen at least ten times. J is TRBJ2-1 and V is TRBV7-2, with D maybe TRBD2 (6 bases). The CDR3 contains 13 residues. The germline V gene has CDR1 SGHTA and CDR2 FQGNSA. With 2 bases removed from V and 8 bases from J, the gap between germline ends came to 10 bases. The CDR3 is CASSLREIYEQFF. CDR3 nucleotide sequence: TGTGCCAGCAGCTTACGGGAGATCTATGAGCAGTTCTTC. Drawing the rest from reference TRBV7-2 and TRBJ2-1, the complete variable domain is GAGVSQSPSNKVTEKGKDVELRCDPISGHTALYWYRQSLGQGLEFLIYFQGNSAPDKSGLPSDRFSAERTGGSVSTLTIQRTQQEDSAVYLCASSLREIYEQFFGPGTRLTVL.

This clonotype was recorded a few times. The chain links TRBV24-1 to TRBJ2-3, with D possibly matching TRBD2 (7 bases). V lost 3 bases and J 4 bases, leaving 13 bases between the germline ends. Germline V CDR1 and CDR2: KGHDR, SFDVKD. The CDR3 consists of 15 residues. CDR3 DNA: TGTGCCACCAGTGATGGGGGCGGGAGATCAGATACGCAGTATTTT. It codes for CATSDGGGRSDTQYF.

This clonotype was seen at least ten times. The CDR3 nucleotides read TGCAGTGCTAGAGGGATCGGAGGGCTTCTGTTTTTT. It translates to CSARGIGGLLFF. The chain combines TRBV20-1 with TRBJ1-4, with unresolved D. Trimming shortened V by 1 base and J by 14 bases, and 14 bases separated the two germline ends. The length of the CDR3 is 12 residues. CDR1 and CDR2 (germline): DFQATT, SNEGSKA (reference sequence).

This clonotype came up many times. This chain joins TRBV20-1 and TRBJ2-1; 8 bases fit TRBD1. This CDR3 spans 16 amino acids. Trimming at V came to 7 bases and at J to 7 bases, leaving 18 bases not matched to a gene. Per germline, CDR1 DFQATT and CDR2 SNEGSKA (reference sequence). CDR3 protein: CSVLKVGQGAWNEQFF. In nucleotides, the CDR3 is TGCAGTGTCCTTAAAGTTGGGCAGGGGGCTTGGAATGAGCAGTTCTTC.

Ten or more counts support this clonotype. CDR3 coding DNA: TGTGCCAGCAGCTTAGCGCGGTCAGATACGCAGTATTTT. Its translation: CASSLARSDTQYF. The chain has TRBV7-8 and TRBJ2-3; D is undetermined. V shed 0 bases and J shed 4 bases, with 5 bases lying between them. Germline V CDR1 and CDR2: SGHVS, FQNEAQ. The CDR3 has 13 residues.

This clonotype was seen a handful of times. The rearrangement links TRBV11-2 to TRBJ1-6; TRBD1 agrees at 10 bases. The CDR3 extends over 18 amino acids. The germline V gene encodes CDR1 SGHAT and CDR2 FQNNGV. V trimming: 2 bases; J trimming: 7 bases; junction bases outside the gene matches: 11. Here the CDR3 DNA reads TGTGCCAGCAGCTTAAATGCGGACCCGGGACAGGGGAATTCACCCCTCCACTTT. This gives the protein CASSLNADPGQGNSPLHF.

The rearrangement joins TRBV12-3 or TRBV12-4 to TRBJ1-1; 7 bases agree with TRBD1. This CDR3 has 16 amino acids. V shed 5 bases and J 6 bases; nucleotides not matched to a gene: 15. The chain's CDR3 is CASSPETYRGKAEAFF. Here the CDR3 DNA reads TGTGCCAGCAGTCCTGAGACTTACAGGGGCAAGGCTGAAGCTTTCTTT.

The V and J genes are TRBV7-9 and TRBJ2-3; a possible D gene is TRBD2 (6 bases). This CDR3 has 16 amino acids. Germline V gives CDR1 SEHNR, CDR2 FQNEAQ (reference sequence). V lost 5 bases to trimming and J lost 5 bases, with 20 bases between them. CDR3 sequence (DNA): TGTGCCAGCAGCCCACGAGGAATGGCTAGCGTAGATACGCAGTATTTT. Its translation: CASSPRGMASVDTQYF.

In this sample, this clonotype turned up a few times. This CDR3 is CASSQVPGELFF. DNA for the CDR3: TGTGCCAGCAGCCAAGTTCCCGGGGAGCTGTTTTTT. This chain joins TRBV3-1 and TRBJ2-2; D gene uncertain. CDR3 length: 12 amino acids. V was shortened by 1 base and J by 6 bases, with 3 bases between the two germline ends. Per germline, CDR1 LGHDT and CDR2 YNNKEL (reference sequence).

The chain has TRBV6-2 or TRBV6-3 and TRBJ2-5; TRBD2 aligns across 12 bases. CDR3 size: 14 residues. In germline, CDR1 is MNHEY, CDR2 SVGEGT. The ends lost 7 bases at V and 5 bases at J; junction bases unmatched: 5. CDR3 residues: CASNLAGGLETQYF. Written as DNA, the CDR3 is TGTGCCAGCAACCTAGCGGGAGGGTTGGAGACCCAGTACTTC.

This clonotype has more than one count but fewer than ten. The chain is built from TRBV10-3 and TRBJ2-7, with no clear D. Per germline, CDR1 ENHRY and CDR2 SYGVKD. V lost 3 bases, J lost 2 bases, and 11 bases lay in between. CDR3 size: 14 residues. CDR3 residues: CAISEIGDAYEQYF. The CDR3 DNA is TGTGCCATCAGTGAAATAGGAGATGCCTACGAGCAGTACTTC.

This clonotype was counted only a few times. The V and J genes are TRBV6-2 or TRBV6-3 and TRBJ2-2; weak D call: TRBD2 (6 bases). Germline CDR1 reads MNHEY; CDR2 reads SVGEGT. The CDR3 extends over 14 amino acids. V was pared by 5 bases and J by 0 bases, with 7 bases between. DNA for the CDR3: TGTGCCAGCAGTCGGACTACGAACACCGGGGAGCTGTTTTTT. Encoded protein: CASSRTTNTGELFF.

This clonotype has more than one count but fewer than ten. The chain links TRBV7-9 to TRBJ1-1; D uncertain. Germline assignment: CDR1 SEHNR and CDR2 FQNEAQ (reference sequence). Trimming took off 4 bases at V and 11 bases at J, with 17 bases between the two ends. The CDR3 totals 13 residues. The CDR3 bases are TGTGCCAGCAGCTACGGGAGTCCGGGGAAGGCTTTCTTT. This sequence encodes CASSYGSPGKAFF.

This clonotype was seen repeatedly, ten times or more. The chain has TRBV20-1 and TRBJ1-1; a possible D gene is TRBD1 (5 bases). This CDR3 contains 12 residues. The V gene's germline CDR1 is DFQATT and CDR2 SNEGSKA (reference sequence). With 4 bases removed from V and 7 bases from J, the gap between germline ends came to 13 bases. CDR3 amino acids: CSATAGGDEAFF. DNA of the CDR3: TGCAGTGCTACTGCGGGGGGGGATGAAGCTTTCTTT.

This clonotype was seen ten or more times. The CDR3 spells CASSLDGSKRTDTQYF. CDR3 bases: TGTGCCAGCAGCTTAGACGGGAGCAAGCGCACAGATACGCAGTATTTT. The chain joins TRBV7-7 to TRBJ2-3; tentatively, D is TRBD2 (6 bases). V was shortened by 1 base and J by 1 base, with 12 bases between the two germline ends. CDR1 and CDR2 (germline): SSHAT, FNYEAQ (reference sequence). This CDR3 has 16 residues.

The table lists this clonotype with many counts. The chain carries TRBV27 and TRBJ2-3; D might be TRBD2 (6 bases). V shed 8 bases and J shed 0 bases, with 12 bases lying between them. The germline gives CDR1 MNHEY, CDR2 SMNVEV (reference sequence). This CDR3 has 14 residues. The CDR3: CASLRAGSTDTQYF. CDR3 bases: TGTGCCAGCTTACGTGCGGGGAGCACAGATACGCAGTATTTT.

This clonotype was picked up many times. J is TRBJ2-2 and V is TRBV29-1; 7 bases agree with TRBD2. The V segment lost 5 bases and the J segment 4 bases; nucleotides outside the gene matches: 4. The CDR3 sequence is 13 residues long. Germline V gives CDR1 SQVTM, CDR2 ANQGSEA. This CDR3 reads CSVRGDGTGELFF. DNA for the CDR3: TGCAGCGTTCGGGGGGACGGCACCGGGGAGCTGTTTTTT.

This clonotype has ten or more counts. This chain uses TRBV7-9 with TRBJ1-4, with D possibly TRBD1 on 6 matching bases. V was cut by 6 bases and J by 0 bases, with 11 bases left in between. Germline V gives CDR1 SEHNR, CDR2 FQNEAQ (reference sequence). CDR3 length: 15 amino acids. This chain's CDR3 is CASRRTGTTNEKLFF. The CDR3, as DNA: TGTGCCAGCAGACGCACAGGGACAACTAATGAAAAACTGTTTTTT.

This clonotype was observed many times. This chain joins TRBV7-8 and TRBJ2-1; TRBD2 might be the D (6 bases). CDR3 length equals 12 residues. Trimming pared 6 bases from V and 8 bases from J, leaving 11 bases between. Germline V CDR1 and CDR2: SGHVS, FQNEAQ. CDR3 sequence (DNA): TGTGCCAGCAGAAGACTAGTCGATGAGCAGTTCTTC. Translation: CASRRLVDEQFF.